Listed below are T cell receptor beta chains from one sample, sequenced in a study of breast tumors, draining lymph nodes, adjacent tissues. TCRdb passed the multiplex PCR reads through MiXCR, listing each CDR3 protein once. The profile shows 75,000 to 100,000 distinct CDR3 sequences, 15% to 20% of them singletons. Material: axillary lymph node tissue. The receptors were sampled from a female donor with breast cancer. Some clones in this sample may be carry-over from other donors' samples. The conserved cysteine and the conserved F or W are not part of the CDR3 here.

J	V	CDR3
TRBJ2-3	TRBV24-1	ATPPLAGGPGDTQY
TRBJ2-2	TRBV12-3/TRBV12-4	ASSFGGRAHGELF
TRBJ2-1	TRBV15	ATSRDQAAYNEQF
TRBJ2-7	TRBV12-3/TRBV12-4	ASSNRGLSVGEQY
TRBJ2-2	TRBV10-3	AISGSLGERNTGELF
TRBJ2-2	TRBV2	ASSSAGGHTGELF
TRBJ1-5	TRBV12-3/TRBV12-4	ASSSRGWPQH
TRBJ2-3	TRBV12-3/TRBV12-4	TSSRLATGTDTQY
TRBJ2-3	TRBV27	ASSLFRTRRSDTQY
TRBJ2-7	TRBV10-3	AISILAGPTDEQY
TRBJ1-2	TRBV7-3	ASSLILGGGYGYT
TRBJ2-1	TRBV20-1	SARHQEQQF
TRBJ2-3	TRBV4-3	ASSQSPTDTQY
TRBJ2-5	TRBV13	ASSLSPGRGETQY
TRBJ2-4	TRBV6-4	AGDTGGNIQY
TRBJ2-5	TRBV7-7	ASSLRSTAQETQY
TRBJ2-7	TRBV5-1	ASSLGYGQY
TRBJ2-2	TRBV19	ASSDRQGARGELF
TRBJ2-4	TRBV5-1	ASSLLQADIQY
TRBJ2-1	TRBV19	ASRGLAGFYEQF
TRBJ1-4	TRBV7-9	ASSSGQTTNEKLF
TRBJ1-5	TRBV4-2	ASSQGGDQPQH
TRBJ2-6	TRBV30	AWSTGGSGANVLT